This TCR beta chain is from a study of blood T cell repertoires in COVID-19. Study context: Acute-phase and convalescent COVID-19 samples originated in the United States, Italy and Spain. T cells, B-cell-depleted T cells, or PBMCs supplied cDNA or gDNA.

V lost 6 bases and J lost 2, with 11 bases in between. The CDR3 sequence is 14 residues long. CDR1 LGHDT and CDR2 YNNKEL come from the germline V gene (reference sequence). Original analysis: Reference gene primer amplification gave estimated nucleated cell counts. Generated by immunoSEQ multiplex PCR, the TCRdb table keeps only in-frame clones and is missing some. The D gene and trimming were derived from the DNA, and the V and J assignments and clone size from that table. The sample has 200,000 to 250,000 clones, 88% seen once; the top ten hold roughly 2.5%. The sample taken for sequencing was peripheral blood. The TCR originated in a woman aged 60 to 75 with acute or convalescent COVID-19. The chain recombines TRBV3-1 (or the pseudogene TRBV3-2) with TRBJ1-3; no clear D. CDR3: CASRDHGTGNTIYF. DNA of the CDR3: TGTGCCAGCAGAGACCACGGGACTGGAAACACCATATATTTT.